Given below is one T cell receptor beta chain in context. This clonotype was seen a few times. Its antigen has not been determined. No much larger clone is present one base from it, and per-base qualities are unavailable. The data belong to a study of blood T cells in healthy people across ages (dated by TCRdb to 2015 to 2017). In terms of the full investigation: In model experiments, template switching captured about one uniquely barcoded TCR beta cDNA molecule for every two T cells. To track age-related changes in TCR beta repertoire diversity, the study relied on deep sequencing normalized with unique cDNA molecular identifiers. The study analyzed two additional independent replicas of 1 million unique cDNA reads from the same blood draw for two donors, one aged 18 to 29 and one aged 80 or older. The donors were split into four age groups: young (average 16 years), middle-aged (roughly 42), aged (about 62) and long-lived (approximately 89).

Donors were 40 or so systemically healthy Caucasian individuals from Russia aged roughly 6 to 95 years. Each donor gave ten milliliters of peripheral blood, drawn into EDTA-treated Vacutainer tubes. PBMCs were isolated by Ficoll-Paque density-gradient centrifugation, with at least 7 million obtained per sample. Trizol reagent was used to extract total RNA from the PBMCs, yielding at least 6 micrograms per sample. For every donor, an aliquot of PBMCs went through flow cytometry to measure the percentages of naive CD45RAhigh/CD27high T cells. The junction carries 12 bases between V and J, which are trimmed by 6 bases and 2 bases respectively. Based on the germline V gene (reference sequence), the CDR1 and CDR2 sequences are DFQATT and SNEGSKA. The CDR3 goes from the cysteine to the phenylalanine over 13 residues. This entry keeps only the CDR3 DNA: 39 bases, framed from base 1. Library method: 5' RACE. These reads were obtained on an Illumina HiSeq 2500. A second PCR of roughly 7 to 11 cycles was performed with a sample-barcoded 5' primer and a J-beta primer mix. Each TCR beta cDNA molecule received a unique molecular identifier from a template-switch 5' adaptor carrying 12 random nucleotides. Each sample yielded at least 2.5 million CDR3-containing paired-end reads. All of the RNA was converted into first-strand cDNA using the Mint cDNA synthesis kit, with a TRBC-specific oligonucleotide serving as the primer. After uracil-DNA glycosylase treatment, a first 18-cycle PCR used universal primers M1SS and BC2_uni_R on all cDNA. In the original analysis: For normalization, 1 million high-quality reads, each with a distinct molecular identifier, were randomly selected from each sample. Instead of being binned into consensus sequences, reads with shared molecular identifiers were discarded. CDR3 identification, clonotype clustering and error correction used MiTCR with a Q25 quality threshold and the strictest error-elimination algorithm. A nonparametric unseen species model with Euler transformation was used to estimate lower-bound total TCR beta diversity. The raw public reads went through TCRdb reprocessing: fastp at Q25, MiXCR clone calling, in-frame beta chains kept. Here each entry gathers all rows of one CDR3 protein and keeps the most common genes and DNA. None of the V and J calls come from the authors' own analysis; TCRdb made them. Here the sample has some 760,000 distinct CDR3 sequences; about 25% occur a single time. 9.4% of the sample is taken by the ten largest.

What the research found in general, with its limitations: As age increased, observed TCR beta diversity per million T cells dropped in a roughly linear way, and a significant reduction was already evident by age 40. Total diversity estimates from one million sequenced T cells were considered lower bounds and underestimates. Observed TCR beta diversity correlated strongly with the percentage of naive T cells measured by flow cytometry. Compared with the aged group, the long-lived group had more naive CD4+ T cells, fewer expanded clones and increased TCR diversity, a pattern suggesting age selection. Donor CMV infection status was unknown, potentially confounding age-related changes in expanded clonotypes. Since profiling was done on bulk unsorted PBMCs, naive and antigen-experienced compartments could not be conclusively compared.

This sample was shared with a second study, whose subject was T cells of mothers and their children. The second study's authors report: The donors were nine systemically healthy Caucasian individuals, made up of three mothers and their six children. cDNA synthesis consumed the entire amount of extracted RNA, loaded at about 1.5 ug RNA in each 15 ul reaction. In the second PCR, sample barcodes and 2-4 random nucleotides were introduced via the M1S primer. Over 8 million TCR beta CDR3 reads were obtained for each mother, and 2.5 million to 3 million reads were obtained for each child. Thymic selection similarly shapes TCR recombination output in related and unrelated pairs, with minor effect from inherited differences. Related mother-child pairs always showed normalized repertoire overlap that was slightly higher than in unrelated mother-child pairs, though the difference was never significant. No persistent microchimeric T cell clones were found, with a detection sensitivity of around 100 clones per million clonotypes. Deep NGS was used in the study to compare the TCR beta repertoires of mothers and children and to look for features that separate related mother-child pairs from unrelated individuals. On average, the children were about 10 +/- 4 years old, while the mothers were approximately 40 +/- 4 years old. After adapter ligation with NEBNext reagents, the libraries were sequenced on Illumina HiSeq 2000 with 100+100 nt paired-end reads. To prevent cross-contamination, the mother and child libraries were prepared one month apart and sequenced in separate runs. For each donor, somewhere between about 450,000 and 2,100,000 distinct TCR beta clonotypes were identified. Naive TCR beta clonotypes were estimated from low-frequency clonotypes matched to each donor's FACS-determined naive share, without sorting.

In this chain, TRBV20-1 is recombined with TRBJ2-3; too little of a D gene remains to name it. This clonotype originated in a boy between 10 and 17 years old in good health. Material for sequencing was blood. The bases read TGCAGTGCCCCATTTGGGGACACAGATACGCAGTATTTT. It codes for CSAPFGDTDTQYF.